Included here is one T cell receptor (beta chain) sequence, with context. The CDR3 has 16 residues. From germline, CDR1 is LGHNA and CDR2 YSLEER. The trim removed 0 bases at V and 6 bases at J, leaving 9 bases unmatched. Assay version v3.0 of immunoSEQ was used, and it was run at survey level. Repertoires were generated with immunoSEQ multiplex PCR, while TCRdb's copy carries only in-frame clones and drops some. Of approximately 32,000 clones in the sample, 82% were seen once. This record comes from a study of long-term antiretroviral therapy in people with HIV. This specimen consisted of unsorted PBMCs, obtained 0.3 years after starting antiretroviral therapy. The receptor's source is a man between 18 and 29 years old with HIV. The rearrangement links TRBV4-3 to TRBJ2-3; TRBD2 matches at 7 bases. CDR3 amino acids: CASSQDLSAGRDTQYF. The CDR3 nucleotides read TGCGCCAGCAGCCAAGATCTATCAGCGGGAAGGGATACGCAGTATTTT.